These 7 T cell receptor beta chains originate from one sample sequenced in a study of radiotherapy plus CTLA-4 blockade in lung cancer. The assay was immunoSEQ multiplex PCR, and TCRdb's table has in-frame clones only and misses some. Here the sample spans more than 35,000 clones, more than 80% being singletons. The sample here was peripheral blood, taken from a patient treated with radiotherapy plus ipilimumab. The receptors come from a human donor with non-small cell lung cancer who had stable disease on radiotherapy plus ipilimumab.

Turning to this clone: The junction departs from germline at one end; a sequencing error may be responsible. This CDR3 is CAGSQGLAGGGEQFF. The CDR3 region has the DNA TGTGCCGGCAGCCAAGGGCTAGCGGGAGGAGGAGAGCAGTTCTTC. This chain links TRBV7-2 with TRBJ2-1, with TRBD2 identical over 11 bases. This CDR3 comprises 15 residues. CDR1 is SGHTA, CDR2 FQGNSA, per germline.

V is TRBV5-4 and J is TRBJ2-5; 7 bases match TRBD1. Germline V gives CDR1 SGHNT, CDR2 YYREEE (reference sequence). There are 14 residues in the CDR3. V shed 2 bases and J 0 bases; nucleotides not matched to a gene: 1. CDR3 sequence (DNA): TGTGCCAGCAGCTTAGGACAGGACCAAGAGACCCAGTACTTC. Its translation is CASSLGQDQETQYF.

This sequence joins TRBV13 and TRBJ2-1; a weak D match, TRBD2 (5 bases). This CDR3 contains 16 residues. CDR1 is PRHDT and CDR2 is FYEKMQ in the germline V gene (reference sequence). Trimming cost V 0 bases and J 6 bases, with 15 bases left between them. The CDR3 here is CASSLGLPEGRNEQFF. CDR3 coding DNA: TGTGCCAGCAGCTTAGGGCTTCCTGAGGGCCGCAATGAGCAGTTCTTC.

The chain's CDR3 is CASSRALGTGTDTQYF. DNA of the CDR3: TGTGCCAGCAGCCGCGCTTTAGGGACAGGCACAGATACGCAGTATTTT. The chain carries TRBV7-9 and TRBJ2-3; 7 positions agree with TRBD1. The CDR3 loop spans 16 amino acids. Germline assignment: CDR1 SEHNR and CDR2 FQNEAQ (reference sequence). V lost 5 bases to trimming and J lost 1 base; unmatched junction nucleotides: 9.

Comment on this clone: The identical CDR3 is also encoded by other nucleotide sequences in the sample. The rearrangement joins TRBV6-5 to TRBJ2-7, with 7 bases that match TRBD1. From germline, CDR1 is MNHEY and CDR2 SVGAGI. The CDR3 runs to 12 residues. V was clipped by 6 bases and J by 6 bases; unmatched bases: 5. The CDR3 sequence: CASSRTGFEQYF. In DNA form, the CDR3 reads TGTGCCAGCAGCCGGACAGGCTTCGAGCAGTACTTC.

V gene TRBV5-1 combines with J gene TRBJ1-2; D may be TRBD1 (5 bases). The CDR3 totals 16 residues. CDR1 is SGHRS, CDR2 YFSETQ, per germline. Trimming took off 0 bases at V and 0 bases at J, with 12 bases between the two ends. This CDR3 reads CASSLGGTASNYGYTF. The CDR3 nucleotides read TGCGCCAGCAGCTTGGGCGGGACGGCTTCTAACTATGGCTACACCTTC.

The chain combines TRBV29-1 with TRBJ2-7, with TRBD1 matching 9 bases. Unmatched junction bases numbered 5, after V lost 7 bases and J lost 1 base. This CDR3 comprises 13 residues. Germline CDR1 reads SQVTM; CDR2 reads ANQGSEA. This CDR3 is CSATTGGSYEQYF. The DNA of the CDR3 is TGCAGCGCTACGACAGGGGGGTCCTACGAGCAGTACTTC.